What follows are 24 T cell receptor beta chains derived from one specimen sequenced in a study of identical twins. One entry per CDR3 protein results from TCRdb running MiXCR on the 5' RACE reads. The sample records 690,000 or so distinct CDR3 sequences, approximately 6% being singletons. Sequenced input: naive T cells sorted from blood. These receptors all come from a young man in good health.

This clonotype was found many times. The chain carries TRBV5-1 and TRBJ2-1, with TRBD2 as a possible D gene (6 bases). The V and J ends lost 3 bases and 4 bases respectively, with 20 bases between them. Germline values: CDR1 SGHRS, CDR2 YFSETQ. This CDR3 region has 17 residues. The CDR3 nucleotides read TGCGCCAGCAGCTCGGCGACCCCTGGGGGGACTTACAATGAGCAGTTCTTC. It yields the protein CASSSATPGGTYNEQFF.

Ten or more counts support this clonotype. This rearrangement joins TRBV20-1 to TRBJ2-7; TRBD2 is a possible D gene (5 bases). V shed 5 bases and J shed 5 bases, with 13 bases lying between them. This CDR3 region has 12 residues. Germline V gene data show CDR1 as DFQATT and CDR2 as SNEGSKA (reference sequence). CDR3 nucleotides: TGCAGTGCTGAATCAGAGACTAACGAGCAGTACTTC. It specifies CSAESETNEQYF.

The CDR3 DNA follows: TGCAGTGCTATTAATGCCGGTAGCTCTGGGGCCAACGTCCTGACTTTC. It translates to CSAINAGSSGANVLTF. The chain links TRBV20-1 to TRBJ2-6, with no clear D. The V end lost 4 bases, the J end lost 0 bases, and 13 bases lay between the germline ends. This CDR3 has 16 amino acids. CDR1 is DFQATT and CDR2 is SNEGSKA in the germline V gene (reference sequence).

This clonotype occurred many times. This sequence joins TRBV20-1 and TRBJ2-7; maybe TRBD1 (5 bases). CDR1 is DFQATT and CDR2 is SNEGSKA in the germline V gene (reference sequence). The V and J ends lost 8 bases and 3 bases respectively, with 23 bases between them. The CDR3 contains 15 residues. In nucleotides, the CDR3 is TGCAGTCTAAACTCATTACACACAGGATACTACGAGCAGTACGTC. As protein: CSLNSLHTGYYEQYV.

This clonotype was observed many times. The rearrangement joins TRBV6-1 to TRBJ2-1; possible D gene TRBD2, 6 bases. This CDR3 is 14 amino acids long. Germline CDR1 is MNHNS and CDR2 is SASEGT. The germline V and J ends were trimmed by 5 bases and 12 bases, with 20 bases remaining between them. In nucleotides, the CDR3 is TGTGCCAGCAGTATCCGAGGGACTTACGGTGGGCAGTTCTTC. Protein: CASSIRGTYGGQFF.

This clonotype was counted a few times. The chain recombines TRBV11-2 with TRBJ2-4; TRBD2 matches 7 bases. This CDR3 has 15 residues. Looked up from germline, CDR1 is SGHAT and CDR2 is FQNNGV. With 1 base clipped from V and 6 bases from J, the junction kept 6 bases outside the gene matches. The CDR3, as DNA: TGTGCCAGCAGCTTAGTGGCAGGGAGGGGAAACATTCAGTACTTC. Its protein is CASSLVAGRGNIQYF.

This clonotype came up many times. One end of the junction does not line up with germline, which may come from a read error. The V gene is TRBV6-5, the J gene TRBJ2-1, with D uncertain. CDR3 length equals 9 residues. The germline gives CDR1 MNHEY, CDR2 SVGAGI. CDR3 amino acids: CASHLIGVF. The CDR3 nucleotides are TGTGCCAGCCATTTAATTGGAGTCTTC.

This clonotype has just a few counts. This sequence joins TRBV7-6 and TRBJ2-2, with 9 positions matching TRBD2. Germline CDR1 reads SGHVS; CDR2 reads FNYEAQ. The V segment lost 4 bases and the J segment 7 bases; nucleotides outside the gene matches: 10. The CDR3 runs 16 residues. The CDR3 nucleotides read TGTGCCAGCAGCTCCGTAGCGGGAGAGACTCTCGGGGAGCTGTTTTTT. This translates into CASSSVAGETLGELFF.

This clonotype appeared a few times. The rearrangement uses TRBV29-1 and TRBJ2-3; D may be TRBD1 or TRBD2 (5 bases each). Trimming stripped 2 bases from V and 4 bases from J, with 13 bases between. The germline CDR1 and CDR2 sequences are SQVTM and ANQGSEA. The CDR3 sequence is 14 residues long. CDR3 in amino acids: CSVEPGLGPDTQYF. CDR3 DNA: TGCAGCGTTGAACCGGGGCTTGGACCAGATACGCAGTATTTT.

This clonotype was found many times. The rearrangement links TRBV20-1 to TRBJ1-1; TRBD1 matches 7 bases. This CDR3 has 15 amino acids. V gave up 2 bases and J gave up 4 bases; unmatched junction bases: 10. The germline V gene has CDR1 DFQATT and CDR2 SNEGSKA (reference sequence). In nucleotides, the CDR3 is TGCAGTGCTAGATCAGGGGGGCAAATTGGCACTGAAGCTTTCTTT. This gives the protein CSARSGGQIGTEAFF.

This clonotype appeared many times. The V call is TRBV4-2, the J call TRBJ2-4, with 8 bases that match TRBD1. Germline values: CDR1 LGHNA, CDR2 YNFKEQ. There are 20 residues in the CDR3. J was trimmed by 1 base and V by 1 base; bases with no gene match: 15. Written as DNA, the CDR3 is TGTGCCAGCAGCCAAGGTAGGGACAGGTCGTTCCCTCGTGCCAAAAACATTCAGTACTTC. Translation gives CASSQGRDRSFPRAKNIQYF.

This chain connects TRBV6-1 to TRBJ1-5; TRBD1 is a possible D gene (5 bases). The CDR3 is made up of 13 amino acids. The V end was cut by 6 bases, the J end by 9 bases, with 15 bases between. Germline V gene lookup returns CDR1 MNHNS and CDR2 SASEGT. CDR3 bases: TGTGCCAGCAGAGGGGACCCCTTCGGGCCCCAGCATTTT. This gives the protein CASRGDPFGPQHF.

Many counts were recorded for this clonotype. This chain connects TRBV6-4 to TRBJ1-1; TRBD1 matches at 8 bases. Unmatched junction bases numbered 9, after V lost 0 bases and J lost 6 bases. Per germline, CDR1 MRHNA and CDR2 SNTAGT. This CDR3 has 16 amino acids. The CDR3 is CASSDSPSRGRAEAFF. In DNA form, the CDR3 reads TGTGCCAGCAGTGACTCTCCTAGCAGGGGGCGCGCTGAAGCTTTCTTT.

This clonotype was seen repeatedly, ten times or more. The rearrangement joins TRBV20-1 to TRBJ2-5; a weak D match, TRBD2 (6 bases). CDR1 is DFQATT, CDR2 SNEGSKA, per germline (reference sequence). The CDR3 extends over 12 amino acids. The germline V and J ends were trimmed by 3 bases and 5 bases, with 10 bases remaining between them. The CDR3 reads CSASWAGETQYF. CDR3 in DNA: TGCAGTGCTAGTTGGGCGGGGGAGACCCAGTACTTC.

This clonotype appeared many times. V is TRBV5-1 and J is TRBJ2-2; 9 bases map to TRBD1. The CDR3 covers 15 residues. With 4 bases clipped from V and 4 bases from J, the junction kept 5 bases outside the gene matches. Per germline, CDR1 SGHRS and CDR2 YFSETQ. The DNA for the CDR3 is TGCGCCAGCAGCAGGGACAGGGTAACCACCGGGGAGCTGTTTTTT. Residues: CASSRDRVTTGELFF.

The chain combines TRBV2 with TRBJ2-3; 11 nucleotides match TRBD2. V gave up 9 bases and J gave up 4 bases; unmatched junction bases: 9. Per germline, CDR1 SNHLY and CDR2 FYNNEI. The CDR3 contains 15 residues. CDR3 residues: CASGLAGGYSDTQYF. The CDR3 DNA follows: TGTGCCAGTGGTCTAGCGGGAGGATATTCAGATACGCAGTATTTT.

This clonotype was counted at least ten times. This rearrangement joins TRBV29-1 to TRBJ2-5; 8 positions match TRBD2. Germline CDR1 is SQVTM and CDR2 is ANQGSEA. Trimming cost V 4 bases and J 5 bases; bases outside gene matches: 3. This CDR3 spans 12 amino acids. CDR3 residues: CSVVASGETQYF. For the CDR3, the DNA is TGCAGCGTTGTCGCTAGCGGGGAGACCCAGTACTTC.

This clonotype came up many times. The CDR3 nucleotides are TGTGCCAGCAGTTCTAGCCCCACCTACAATGAGCAGTTCTTC. Protein sequence: CASSSSPTYNEQFF. The chain combines TRBV12-3 or TRBV12-4 with TRBJ2-1, with a weak D call TRBD2 (5 bases). V lost 4 bases to trimming and J lost 2 bases, with 9 bases between them. The CDR3 loop spans 14 amino acids.

The V and J genes are TRBV6-1 and TRBJ1-1; D unresolved. Trimming cost V 0 bases and J 1 base, with 6 bases left between them. Germline V gene sequence: CDR1 MNHNS, CDR2 SASEGT. The CDR3 is 14 residues long. The chain's CDR3 is CASSEAQENTEAFF. The CDR3 nucleotides are TGTGCCAGCAGTGAAGCTCAAGAGAACACTGAAGCTTTCTTT.

The rearrangement joins TRBV3-1 to TRBJ2-1; the match to TRBD2 covers 7 bases. Looked up from germline, CDR1 is LGHDT and CDR2 is YNNKEL (reference sequence). The CDR3 has 17 amino acids. V was clipped by 2 bases and J by 4 bases; unmatched bases: 11. The CDR3 DNA reads as TGTGCCAGCAGCCAAAGTCTCATACTAGCGCTGTACAATGAGCAGTTCTTC. Protein sequence: CASSQSLILALYNEQFF.

This clonotype was picked up many times. The rearrangement links TRBV20-1 to TRBJ1-2; D gene uncertain. Per the germline V gene, CDR1 is DFQATT and CDR2 is SNEGSKA (reference sequence). The germline V and J ends were trimmed by 0 bases and 4 bases, with 12 bases remaining between them. CDR3 length equals 14 residues. CDR3 region: CSARDWTDFYGYTF. CDR3 bases: TGCAGTGCTAGAGATTGGACGGACTTCTATGGCTACACCTTC.

This clonotype occurred many times. J is TRBJ1-1 and V is TRBV29-1; 10 nucleotides match TRBD1. The length of the CDR3 is 13 residues. In germline, CDR1 is SQVTM, CDR2 ANQGSEA. After removal of 2 bases from V and 6 bases from J, the junction contained 3 bases not matched to a gene. CDR3 DNA: TGCAGCGTTGAACGGGACAGGGGCGCTGAAGCTTTCTTT. It encodes CSVERDRGAEAFF.

This clonotype was counted at least ten times. The rearrangement joins TRBV4-2 to TRBJ2-5; no definite D call. V was trimmed by 4 bases and J by 2 bases, leaving 8 bases between them. CDR1 LGHNA and CDR2 YNFKEQ come from the germline V gene. This CDR3 is 13 amino acids long. This CDR3 reads CASSREVQETQYF. CDR3 sequence (DNA): TGTGCCAGCAGCCGCGAGGTGCAAGAGACCCAGTACTTC.

Only a few counts were recorded for this clonotype. The chain uses TRBV9 and TRBJ2-1; 9 nucleotides line up with TRBD2. Germline loops: CDR1 SGDLS, CDR2 YYNGEE. The CDR3 has 15 amino acids. The junction had 8 bases not matched to a gene; V was cut back by 2 bases and J by 8 bases. This chain's CDR3 is CASSVISGSSDEQFF. The CDR3 DNA reads as TGTGCCAGCAGCGTCATTAGCGGGAGTTCAGATGAGCAGTTCTTC.